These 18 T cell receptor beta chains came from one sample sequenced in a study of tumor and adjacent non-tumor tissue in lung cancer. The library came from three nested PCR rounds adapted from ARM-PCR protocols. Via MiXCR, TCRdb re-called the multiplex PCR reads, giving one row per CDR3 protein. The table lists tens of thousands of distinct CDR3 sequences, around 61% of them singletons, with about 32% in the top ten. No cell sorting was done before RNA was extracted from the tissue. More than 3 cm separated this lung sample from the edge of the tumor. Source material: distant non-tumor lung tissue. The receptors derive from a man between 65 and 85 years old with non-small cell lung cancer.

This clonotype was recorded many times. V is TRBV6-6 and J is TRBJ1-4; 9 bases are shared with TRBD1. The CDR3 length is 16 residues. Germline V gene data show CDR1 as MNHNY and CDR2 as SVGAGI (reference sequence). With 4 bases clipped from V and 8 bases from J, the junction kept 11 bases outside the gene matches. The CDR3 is CASSFPPGTGREKLFF. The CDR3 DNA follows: TGTGCCAGCAGTTTCCCTCCCGGGACAGGGAGGGAAAAACTGTTTTTT.

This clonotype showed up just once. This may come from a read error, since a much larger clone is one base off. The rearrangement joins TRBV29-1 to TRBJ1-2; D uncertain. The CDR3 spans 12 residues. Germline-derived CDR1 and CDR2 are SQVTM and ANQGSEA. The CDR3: CNVDSGLYGYTF. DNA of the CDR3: TGCAACGTTGATAGCGGCCTCTATGGCTACACCTTC.

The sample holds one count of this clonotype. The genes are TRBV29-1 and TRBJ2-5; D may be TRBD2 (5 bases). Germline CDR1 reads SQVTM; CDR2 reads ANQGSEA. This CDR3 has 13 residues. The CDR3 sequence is CSAGLESQETQYF. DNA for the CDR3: TGCAGTGCCGGACTGGAGTCCCAAGAGACCCAGTACTTC.

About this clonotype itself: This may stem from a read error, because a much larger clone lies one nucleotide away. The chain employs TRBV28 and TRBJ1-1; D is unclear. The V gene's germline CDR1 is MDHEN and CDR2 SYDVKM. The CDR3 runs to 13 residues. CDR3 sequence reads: CASSLSGRTEVFF. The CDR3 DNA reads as TGTGCCAGCAGTCTCAGCGGAAGGACTGAAGTTTTCTTT. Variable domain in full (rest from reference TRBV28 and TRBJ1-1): DVKVTQSSRYLVKRTGEKVFLECVQDMDHENMFWYRQDPGLGLRLIYFSYDVKMKEKGDIPEGYSVSREKKERFSLILESASTNQTSMYLCASSLSGRTEVFFGQGTRLTVV.

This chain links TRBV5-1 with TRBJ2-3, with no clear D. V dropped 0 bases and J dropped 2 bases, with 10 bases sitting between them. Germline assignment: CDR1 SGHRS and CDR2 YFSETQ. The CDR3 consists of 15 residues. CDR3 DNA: TGCGCCAGCAGCTTGGAGGGCAGATCCACAGATACGCAGTATTTT. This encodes CASSLEGRSTDTQYF. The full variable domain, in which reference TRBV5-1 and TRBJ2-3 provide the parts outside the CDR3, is KAGVTQTPRYLIKTRGQQVTLSCSPISGHRSVSWYQQTPGQGLQFLFEYFSETQRNKGNFPGRFSGRQFSNSRSEMNVSTLELGDSALYLCASSLEGRSTDTQYFGPGTRLTVL.

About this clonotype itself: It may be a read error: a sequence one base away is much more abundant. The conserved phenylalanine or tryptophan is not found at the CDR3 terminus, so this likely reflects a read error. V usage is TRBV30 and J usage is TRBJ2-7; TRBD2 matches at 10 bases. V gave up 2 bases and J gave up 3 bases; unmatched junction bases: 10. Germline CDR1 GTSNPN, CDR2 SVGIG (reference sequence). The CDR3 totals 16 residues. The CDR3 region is CAWSPARASGGYEQYS. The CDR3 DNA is TGTGCCTGGAGTCCAGCCCGGGCTAGCGGGGGCTACGAGCAGTACTCC.

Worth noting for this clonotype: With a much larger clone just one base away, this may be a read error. CDR3 in DNA: TGTGCCAGCAGCTCAGCAGTAGCGGGTAACTCCTACGAGCAGTACTTC. Protein: CASSSAVAGNSYEQYF. The genes are TRBV7-9 and TRBJ2-7; 7 nucleotides agree with TRBD2. CDR3 length: 16 amino acids. V shed 4 bases and J 0 bases; nucleotides not matched to a gene: 9. Germline values: CDR1 SEHNR, CDR2 FQNEAQ (reference sequence).

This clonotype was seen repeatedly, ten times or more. The chain's CDR3 is CASSSPTGQETQYF. CDR3 coding DNA: TGTGCCAGCAGTTCGCCGACAGGACAAGAGACCCAGTACTTC. The chain uses TRBV6-6 and TRBJ2-5; D is possibly TRBD1 (6 bases). V lost 4 bases and J 2 bases, leaving 11 bases between the germline ends. The CDR3 sequence is 14 residues long. Germline V gene sequence: CDR1 MNHNY, CDR2 SVGAGI (reference sequence).

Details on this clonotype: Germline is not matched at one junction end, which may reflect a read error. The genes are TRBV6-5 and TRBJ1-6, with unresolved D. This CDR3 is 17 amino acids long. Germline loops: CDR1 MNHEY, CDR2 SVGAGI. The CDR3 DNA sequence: TGTGCCAGCACCCTCACTACCAGGTCCACGAATAATTCACCCATCCACTTT. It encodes CASTLTTRSTNNSPIHF.

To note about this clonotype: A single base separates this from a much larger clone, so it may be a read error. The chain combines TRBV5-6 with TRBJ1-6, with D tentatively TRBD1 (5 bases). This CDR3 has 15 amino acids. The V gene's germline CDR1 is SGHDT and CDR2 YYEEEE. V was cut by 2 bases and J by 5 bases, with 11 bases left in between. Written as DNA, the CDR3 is TGTGCCAGCAGCTTATTACAGGCGGATAATTCACCCCTCCACTTT. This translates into CASSLLQADNSPLHF.

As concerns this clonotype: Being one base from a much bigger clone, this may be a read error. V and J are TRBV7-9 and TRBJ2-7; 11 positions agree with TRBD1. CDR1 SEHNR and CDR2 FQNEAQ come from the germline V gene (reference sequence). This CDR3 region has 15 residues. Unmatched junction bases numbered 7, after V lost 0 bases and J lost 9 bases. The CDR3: CASSLAGQGVVGQYF. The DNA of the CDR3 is TGTGCCAGCAGCTTAGCGGGACAGGGGGTAGTCGGGCAGTACTTC.

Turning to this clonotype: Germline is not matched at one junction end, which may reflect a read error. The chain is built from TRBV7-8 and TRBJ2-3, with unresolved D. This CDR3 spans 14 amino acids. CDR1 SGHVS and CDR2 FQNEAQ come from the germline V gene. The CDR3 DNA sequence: TGTGCCAGCAGCTTCGGATTTTTCACACATACGCTGTATTTT. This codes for CASSFGFFTHTLYF.

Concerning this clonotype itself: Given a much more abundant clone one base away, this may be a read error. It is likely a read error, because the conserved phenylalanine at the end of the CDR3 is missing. The CDR3 DNA sequence: TGTGCCATCAGTGGACAGGATGGGGACACCGGGGAGCTGTTTCTT. As protein: CAISGQDGDTGELFL. The chain has TRBV10-3 and TRBJ2-2; D might be TRBD1 (6 bases). Trimming took off 4 bases at V and 3 bases at J, with 12 bases between the two ends. The CDR3 is 15 residues long. Germline CDR1 ENHRY, CDR2 SYGVKD.

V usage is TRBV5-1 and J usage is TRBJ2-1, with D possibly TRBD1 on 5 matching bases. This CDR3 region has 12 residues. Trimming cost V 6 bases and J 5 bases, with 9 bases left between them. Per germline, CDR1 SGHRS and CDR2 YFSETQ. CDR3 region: CASKGLDNEQFF. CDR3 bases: TGCGCCAGCAAGGGGTTAGACAATGAGCAGTTCTTC.

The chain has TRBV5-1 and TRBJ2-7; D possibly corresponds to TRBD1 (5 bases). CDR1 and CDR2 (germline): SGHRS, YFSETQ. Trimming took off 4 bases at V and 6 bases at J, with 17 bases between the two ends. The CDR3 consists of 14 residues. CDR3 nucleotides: TGCGCCAGCAGCCGATCGACGCTGCAGGGCGAGCAGTACTTC. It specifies CASSRSTLQGEQYF.

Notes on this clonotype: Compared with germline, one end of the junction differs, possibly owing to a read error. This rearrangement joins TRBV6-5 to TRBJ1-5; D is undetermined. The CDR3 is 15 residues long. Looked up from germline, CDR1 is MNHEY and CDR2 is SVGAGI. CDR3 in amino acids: CVSSASTEVGRPQHF. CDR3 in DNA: TGTGTCAGCAGCGCGAGTACGGAGGTCGGGCGGCCCCAGCATTTT.

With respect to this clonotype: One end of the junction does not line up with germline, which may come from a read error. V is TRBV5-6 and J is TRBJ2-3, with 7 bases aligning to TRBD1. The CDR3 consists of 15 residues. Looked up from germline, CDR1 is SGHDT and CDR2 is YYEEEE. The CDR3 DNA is TGTACCAGCGGCGAATACAGGGGATCGACAGATACGCAGTATTTT. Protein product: CTSGEYRGSTDTQYF.

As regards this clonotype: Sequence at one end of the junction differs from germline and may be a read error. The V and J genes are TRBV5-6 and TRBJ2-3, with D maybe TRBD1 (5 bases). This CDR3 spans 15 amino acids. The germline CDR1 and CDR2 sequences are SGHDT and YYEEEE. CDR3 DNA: TGTGCCAGCAGCTTCGGGCCCTCAGAGACAGATACGGAGTATTTT. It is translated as CASSFGPSETDTEYF.